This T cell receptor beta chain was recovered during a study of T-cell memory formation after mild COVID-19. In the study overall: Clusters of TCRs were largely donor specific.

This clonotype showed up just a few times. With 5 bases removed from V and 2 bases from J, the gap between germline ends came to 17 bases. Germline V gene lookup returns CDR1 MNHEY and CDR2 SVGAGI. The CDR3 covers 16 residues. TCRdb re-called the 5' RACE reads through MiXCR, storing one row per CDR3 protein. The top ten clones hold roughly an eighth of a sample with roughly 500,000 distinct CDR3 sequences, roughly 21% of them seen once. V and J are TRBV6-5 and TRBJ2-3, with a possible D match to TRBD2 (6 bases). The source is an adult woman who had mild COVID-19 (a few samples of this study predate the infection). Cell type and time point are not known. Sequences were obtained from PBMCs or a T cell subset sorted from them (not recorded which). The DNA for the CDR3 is TGTGCCAGCAGTCGAACCCCGGGACTTACCACAGATACGCAGTATTTT. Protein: CASSRTPGLTTDTQYF.